The next 27 T cell receptor beta chains were all read from a single sample in a study of monozygotic twins with inflammatory bowel disease. For each CDR3 protein, TCRdb gives one entry from its re-call of the 5' RACE reads, without DNA. This sample's clone table lists over 110,000 distinct CDR3 sequences. The sample consisted of blood. These receptors originate from a human donor with ulcerative colitis or Crohn's disease, or a healthy co-twin of an affected twin (not recorded which).

The chain links TRBV20-1 to TRBJ2-3; TCRdb returns TRBD1, unconfirmable since there is no DNA. CDR1 and CDR2 from the germline V gene are DFQATT and SNEGSKA (reference sequence). The CDR3 has 15 residues. The CDR3 protein is CSAREGTGGADTQYF.

The CDR3 region is CAIRRDSEGGNTIYF. This chain uses TRBV10-3 with TRBJ1-3; checking the TCRdb D call of TRBD1 is not possible without DNA. This CDR3 is built from 15 residues. Germline-derived CDR1 and CDR2 are ENHRY and SYGVKD.

The chain has TRBV19 and TRBJ2-2; the TRBD2 assignment by TCRdb is unverifiable without DNA. Germline values: CDR1 LNHDA, CDR2 SQIVND (reference sequence). The CDR3 has 17 residues. CDR3 sequence reads: CASSPIGTPPRTGELFF.

The chain carries TRBV18 and TRBJ2-5; TCRdb indicates TRBD2, and absent DNA this call remains unverified. The CDR3 contains 13 residues. Germline-derived CDR1 and CDR2 are KGHSH and LQKENI. CDR3 amino acids: CASSSGTKETQYF.

The gene calls are TRBV12-3 or TRBV12-4 and TRBJ2-4; the TRBD1 assignment by TCRdb is unverifiable without DNA. The CDR3 contains 15 residues. CDR3 residues: CASSLRRGTENIQYF.

V gene TRBV12-3 or TRBV12-4 combines with J gene TRBJ2-2. This CDR3 has 15 amino acids. This chain's CDR3 is CASSYFPTYTGELFF.

V usage is TRBV7-2 and J usage is TRBJ2-1; TCRdb returns TRBD2, unconfirmable since there is no DNA. The CDR3 sequence is 16 residues long. CDR1 SGHTA and CDR2 FQGNSA come from the germline V gene. The CDR3 region is CASSPQRDSGYNEQFF.

The rearrangement links TRBV7-9 to TRBJ2-7. Germline V gene sequence: CDR1 SEHNR, CDR2 FQNEAQ (reference sequence). This CDR3 has 13 residues. CDR3 amino acids: CASSLVAAHEQYF.

J is TRBJ2-1 and V is TRBV5-6; TCRdb proposes TRBD2, but this gene call is untestable without DNA. The CDR3 spans 16 residues. Germline CDR1 reads SGHDT; CDR2 reads YYEEEE. CDR3 residues: CASSGTSGGIYNEQFF.

The chain couples TRBV5-1 to TRBJ1-6; the TRBD1 assignment by TCRdb is unverifiable without DNA. The length of the CDR3 is 17 residues. CDR1 SGHRS and CDR2 YFSETQ come from the germline V gene. CDR3 in amino acids: CASQETGQGLPNSPLHF.

The V gene is TRBV6-1, the J gene TRBJ1-4; TCRdb calls TRBD1, which cannot be checked without DNA. CDR3 length: 16 amino acids. The germline V gene encodes CDR1 MNHNS and CDR2 SASEGT. This chain's CDR3 is CASSDTQGRHNEKLFF.

The V call is TRBV12-3 or TRBV12-4, the J call TRBJ1-4; TCRdb outputs TRBD1, but without DNA this stays unchecked. This CDR3 contains 14 residues. Here the CDR3 reads CASSLGRTNEKLFF.

The chain has TRBV27 and TRBJ2-7; TCRdb designates TRBD1, a call that cannot be tested without DNA. The CDR3 sequence is 15 residues long. Per the germline V gene, CDR1 is MNHEY and CDR2 is SMNVEV (reference sequence). CDR3 residues: CASSSPDRRAYEQYF.

CDR3 region: CASSLAVGEDTQYF. The chain recombines TRBV5-1 with TRBJ2-3. There are 14 residues in the CDR3. The V gene's germline CDR1 is SGHRS and CDR2 YFSETQ.

The chain links TRBV4-1 to TRBJ2-3. The CDR3 loop spans 14 amino acids. Germline CDR1 is MGHRA and CDR2 is YSYEKL. This CDR3 is CASSQVLLEDTQYF.

The chain recombines TRBV27 with TRBJ2-2; the D call of TRBD1 rests on TCRdb alone, since no DNA is present to check it. This CDR3 comprises 12 residues. Germline values: CDR1 MNHEY, CDR2 SMNVEV (reference sequence). This CDR3 is CASSPLTGELFF.

Here the CDR3 reads CASSWRRGDSPLHF. The chain joins TRBV5-1 to TRBJ1-6; TCRdb outputs TRBD1, but without DNA this stays unchecked. Germline V gives CDR1 SGHRS, CDR2 YFSETQ. The length of the CDR3 is 14 residues.

The chain employs TRBV7-2 and TRBJ2-7; TCRdb indicates TRBD1, and absent DNA this call remains unverified. Germline assignment: CDR1 SGHTA and CDR2 FQGNSA. This CDR3 has 17 amino acids. The CDR3 loop is CASSSRQGARVGYEQYF.

V is TRBV2 and J is TRBJ1-5; the D call of TRBD1 rests on TCRdb alone, since no DNA is present to check it. Looked up from germline, CDR1 is SNHLY and CDR2 is FYNNEI. This CDR3 has 14 residues. The CDR3 loop reads CASRRDTGNQPQHF.

The gene calls are TRBV11-2 and TRBJ2-1; TCRdb proposes TRBD1, but this gene call is untestable without DNA. The CDR3 is 14 amino acids. The germline V gene encodes CDR1 SGHAT and CDR2 FQNNGV. CDR3 sequence reads: CASSPNPQGNEQFF.

The gene calls are TRBV24-1 and TRBJ2-1. Germline assignment: CDR1 KGHDR and CDR2 SFDVKD. The CDR3 sequence is 13 residues long. The CDR3 region is CATSDNSFHEQFF.

This sequence joins TRBV5-1 and TRBJ1-1; there is no DNA to check the TCRdb D call of TRBD1. Germline V gives CDR1 SGHRS, CDR2 YFSETQ. The CDR3 sequence is 13 residues long. CDR3 amino acids: CASRPTRAAEAFF.

The chain is built from TRBV7-2 and TRBJ2-3; TCRdb's assignment of TRBD1 cannot be checked, as there is no DNA. This CDR3 is 15 amino acids long. Germline V CDR1 and CDR2: SGHTA, FQGNSA. The CDR3 protein is CASSRRWGATDTQYF.

The V gene is TRBV12-3 or TRBV12-4, the J gene TRBJ2-7. This CDR3 spans 11 amino acids. CDR3 region: CASSYKGEQYF.

The gene calls are TRBV10-3 and TRBJ2-5; the TRBD1 assignment by TCRdb is unverifiable without DNA. Per germline, CDR1 ENHRY and CDR2 SYGVKD. The CDR3 runs 17 residues. CDR3 sequence: CAISVSQAGGFQETQYF.

V is TRBV7-2 and J is TRBJ1-1; the D call from TCRdb, TRBD1, cannot be confirmed without DNA. The CDR3 consists of 16 residues. Looked up from germline, CDR1 is SGHTA and CDR2 is FQGNSA. The CDR3 is CASSLGLRTGGTEAFF.

V is TRBV11-2 and J is TRBJ2-5; with no DNA, the TCRdb D assignment of TRBD1 cannot be verified. From germline, CDR1 is SGHAT and CDR2 FQNNGV. CDR3 length: 13 amino acids. CDR3 region: CASSLSGDETQYF.